This T cell receptor (beta chain) appears in the sequencing data of a study of blood T cell repertoires in COVID-19. In the study overall: Donors in the United States, Italy and Spain gave samples during acute or convalescent COVID-19. Sample material is recorded as cDNA or gDNA derived from T cells, B-cell-depleted T cells, or PBMCs.

Germline V CDR1 and CDR2: SEHNR, FQNEAQ (reference sequence). This CDR3 spans 14 amino acids. The V end lost 3 bases, the J end lost 8 bases, and 16 bases lay between the germline ends. Under the authors' procedure: Scientists estimated how many nucleated cells there were by amplifying reference gene primers. Profiling relied on immunoSEQ multiplex PCR, and the TCRdb table lists in-frame clones only, not all of them. The V and J calls and clone size were taken over from that table, and D and trimming were inferred from the DNA. The sample records 150,000 or so clones, approximately 82% being singletons.

The clonotype was recovered from a woman aged 80 or older with acute or convalescent COVID-19. J is TRBJ1-2 and V is TRBV7-9, with D perhaps matching TRBD1 (6 bases). The sample was peripheral blood. The CDR3 loop is CASSFGQSYDGYTF. Here the CDR3 DNA reads TGTGCCAGCAGCTTCGGACAGAGCTATGACGGCTACACCTTC.